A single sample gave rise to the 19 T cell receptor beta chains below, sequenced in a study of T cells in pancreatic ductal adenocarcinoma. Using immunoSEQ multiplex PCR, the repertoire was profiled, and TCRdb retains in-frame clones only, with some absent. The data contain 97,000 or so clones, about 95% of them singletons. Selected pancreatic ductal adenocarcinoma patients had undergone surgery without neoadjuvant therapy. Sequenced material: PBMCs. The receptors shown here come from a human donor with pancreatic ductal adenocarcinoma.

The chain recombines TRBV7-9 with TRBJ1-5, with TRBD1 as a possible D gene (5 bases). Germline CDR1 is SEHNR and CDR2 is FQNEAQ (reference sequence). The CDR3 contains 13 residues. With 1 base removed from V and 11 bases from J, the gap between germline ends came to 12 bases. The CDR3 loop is CASSLGWGGAQHF. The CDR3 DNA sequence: TGTGCCAGCAGCTTAGGGTGGGGGGGAGCCCAGCATTTT.

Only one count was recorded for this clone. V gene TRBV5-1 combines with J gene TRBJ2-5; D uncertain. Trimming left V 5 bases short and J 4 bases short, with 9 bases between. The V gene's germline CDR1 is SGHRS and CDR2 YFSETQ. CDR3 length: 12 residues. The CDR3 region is CASSTNPETQYF. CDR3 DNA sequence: TGCGCCAGCAGTACTAACCCAGAGACCCAGTACTTC. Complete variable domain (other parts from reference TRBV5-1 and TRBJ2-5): KAGVTQTPRYLIKTRGQQVTLSCSPISGHRSVSWYQQTPGQGLQFLFEYFSETQRNKGNFPGRFSGRQFSNSRSEMNVSTLELGDSALYLCASSTNPETQYFGPGTRLLVL.

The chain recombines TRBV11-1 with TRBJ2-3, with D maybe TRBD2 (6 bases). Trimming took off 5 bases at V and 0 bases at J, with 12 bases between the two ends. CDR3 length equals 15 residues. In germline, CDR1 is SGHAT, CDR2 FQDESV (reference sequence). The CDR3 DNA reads TGTGCCAGCAGCCCGGAGGGGCTCAGCACAGATACGCAGTATTTT. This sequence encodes CASSPEGLSTDTQYF.

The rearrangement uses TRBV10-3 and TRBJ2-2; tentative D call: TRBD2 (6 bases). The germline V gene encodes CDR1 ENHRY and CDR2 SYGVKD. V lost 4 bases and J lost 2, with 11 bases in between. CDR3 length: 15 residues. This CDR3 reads CAISAGTLNTGELFF. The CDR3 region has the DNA TGTGCCATCAGTGCCGGGACTTTAAACACCGGGGAGCTGTTTTTT.

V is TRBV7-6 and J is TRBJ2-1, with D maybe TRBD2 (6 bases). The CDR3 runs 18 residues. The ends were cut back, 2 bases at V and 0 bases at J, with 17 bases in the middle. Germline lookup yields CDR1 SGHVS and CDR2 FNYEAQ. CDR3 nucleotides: TGTGCCAGCAGCTTAAAGGGGCGGGAAACCAACTCCTACAATGAGCAGTTCTTC. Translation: CASSLKGRETNSYNEQFF.

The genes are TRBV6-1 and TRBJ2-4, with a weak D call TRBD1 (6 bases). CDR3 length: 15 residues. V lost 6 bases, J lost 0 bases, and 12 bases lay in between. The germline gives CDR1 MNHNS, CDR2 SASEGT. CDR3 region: CASSTTGLAKNIQYF. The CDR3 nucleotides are TGTGCCAGCAGCACTACAGGGTTAGCCAAAAACATTCAGTACTTC.

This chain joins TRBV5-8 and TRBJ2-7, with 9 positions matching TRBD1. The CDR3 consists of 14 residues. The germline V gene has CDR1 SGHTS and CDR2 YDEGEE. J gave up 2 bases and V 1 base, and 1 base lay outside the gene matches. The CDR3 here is CASSLWDRAYEQYF. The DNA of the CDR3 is TGTGCCAGCAGCTTGTGGGACAGGGCCTACGAGCAGTACTTC.

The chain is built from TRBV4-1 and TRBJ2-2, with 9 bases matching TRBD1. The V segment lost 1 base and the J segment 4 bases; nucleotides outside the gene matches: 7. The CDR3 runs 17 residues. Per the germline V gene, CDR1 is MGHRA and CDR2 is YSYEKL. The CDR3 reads CASSQVGQGRVTGELFF. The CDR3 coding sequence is TGCGCCAGCAGCCAAGTAGGACAGGGGAGGGTCACCGGGGAGCTGTTTTTT.

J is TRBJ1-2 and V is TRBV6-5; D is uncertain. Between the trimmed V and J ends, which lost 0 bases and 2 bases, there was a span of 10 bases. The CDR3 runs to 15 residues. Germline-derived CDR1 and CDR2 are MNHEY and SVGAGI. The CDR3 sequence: CASSYSFPGNYGYTF. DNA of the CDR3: TGTGCCAGCAGTTACTCGTTCCCAGGAAACTATGGCTACACCTTC.

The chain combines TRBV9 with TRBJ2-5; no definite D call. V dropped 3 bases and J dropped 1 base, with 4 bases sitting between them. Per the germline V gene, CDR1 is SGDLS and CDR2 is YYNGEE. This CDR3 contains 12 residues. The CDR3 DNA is TGTGCCAGCAGCGGCGGCCAAGAGACCCAGTACTTC. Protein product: CASSGGQETQYF.

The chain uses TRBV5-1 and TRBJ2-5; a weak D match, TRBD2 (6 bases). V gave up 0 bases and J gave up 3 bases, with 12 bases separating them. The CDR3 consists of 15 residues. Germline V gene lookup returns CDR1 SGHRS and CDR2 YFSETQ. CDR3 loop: CASSLAGGFEETQYF. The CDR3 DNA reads TGCGCCAGCAGCTTGGCCGGGGGATTTGAAGAGACCCAGTACTTC.

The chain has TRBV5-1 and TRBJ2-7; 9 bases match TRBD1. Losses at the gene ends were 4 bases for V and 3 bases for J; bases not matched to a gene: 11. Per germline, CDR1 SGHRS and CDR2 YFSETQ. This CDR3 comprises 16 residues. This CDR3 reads CASSGSPGTGNYEQYF. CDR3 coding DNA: TGCGCCAGCAGCGGATCCCCCGGGACAGGGAACTACGAGCAGTACTTC.

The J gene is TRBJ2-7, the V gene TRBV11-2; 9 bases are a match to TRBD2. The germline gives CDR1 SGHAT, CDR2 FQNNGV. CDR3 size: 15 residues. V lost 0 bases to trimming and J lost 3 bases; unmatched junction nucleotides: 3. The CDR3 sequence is CASSLELAGYYEQYF. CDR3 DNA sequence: TGTGCCAGCAGCTTAGAGCTAGCGGGGTACTACGAGCAGTACTTC. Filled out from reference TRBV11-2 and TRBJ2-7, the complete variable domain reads EAGVAQSPRYKIIEKRQSVAFWCNPISGHATLYWYQQILGQGPKLLIQFQNNGVVDDSQLPKDRFSAERLKGVDSTLKIQPAKLEDSAVYLCASSLELAGYYEQYFGPGTRLTVT.

Here the CDR3 DNA reads TGTGCCAGCAGTCTGGGGGGACAGGCCTCCAAGCAGTACTTC. Translating it yields CASSLGGQASKQYF. This sequence joins TRBV28 and TRBJ2-7; the match to TRBD1 covers 8 bases. With V trimmed by 5 bases and J by 8 bases, 11 bases remained unmatched. The CDR3 consists of 14 residues. Germline loops: CDR1 MDHEN, CDR2 SYDVKM.

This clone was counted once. The CDR3 here is CASSQIREAETQYF. Written as DNA, the CDR3 is TGTGCCAGCAGCCAGATTCGGGAGGCAGAGACCCAGTACTTC. The chain combines TRBV7-2 with TRBJ2-5, with 7 bases matching TRBD2. Germline V gene lookup returns CDR1 SGHTA and CDR2 FQGNSA. After removal of 5 bases from V and 4 bases from J, the junction contained 7 bases not matched to a gene. This CDR3 contains 14 residues.

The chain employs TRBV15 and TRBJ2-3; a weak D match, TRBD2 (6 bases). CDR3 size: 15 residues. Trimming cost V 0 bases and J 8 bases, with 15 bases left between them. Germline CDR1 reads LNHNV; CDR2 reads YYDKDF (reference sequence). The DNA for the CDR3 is TGTGCCACCAGCAGAGATGGCGGGGTGGCGTCTACGCAGTATTTT. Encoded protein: CATSRDGGVASTQYF.

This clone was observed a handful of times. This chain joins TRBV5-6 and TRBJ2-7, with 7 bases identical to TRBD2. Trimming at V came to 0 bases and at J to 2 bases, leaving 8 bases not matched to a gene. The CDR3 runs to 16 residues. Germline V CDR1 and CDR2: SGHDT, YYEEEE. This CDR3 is CASSLVTGGKPYEQYF. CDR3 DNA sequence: TGTGCCAGCAGCTTGGTTACGGGGGGTAAGCCCTACGAGCAGTACTTC.

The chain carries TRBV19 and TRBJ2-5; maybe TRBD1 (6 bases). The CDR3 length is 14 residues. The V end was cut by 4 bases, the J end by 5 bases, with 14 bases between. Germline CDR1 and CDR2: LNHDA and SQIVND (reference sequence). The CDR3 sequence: CASSRSQGKETQYF. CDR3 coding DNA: TGTGCCAGTAGTAGATCTCAGGGGAAGGAGACCCAGTACTTC.

The CDR3 nucleotides are TGCGCCAGCAGCGCACTAGCGGGGACCTCTGGGGCCAACGTCCTGACTTTC. It yields the protein CASSALAGTSGANVLTF. This rearrangement joins TRBV5-1 to TRBJ2-6, with 10 positions matching TRBD2. This CDR3 region has 17 residues. Germline-derived CDR1 and CDR2 are SGHRS and YFSETQ. V dropped 4 bases and J dropped 0; count of bases not matched to a gene: 4.